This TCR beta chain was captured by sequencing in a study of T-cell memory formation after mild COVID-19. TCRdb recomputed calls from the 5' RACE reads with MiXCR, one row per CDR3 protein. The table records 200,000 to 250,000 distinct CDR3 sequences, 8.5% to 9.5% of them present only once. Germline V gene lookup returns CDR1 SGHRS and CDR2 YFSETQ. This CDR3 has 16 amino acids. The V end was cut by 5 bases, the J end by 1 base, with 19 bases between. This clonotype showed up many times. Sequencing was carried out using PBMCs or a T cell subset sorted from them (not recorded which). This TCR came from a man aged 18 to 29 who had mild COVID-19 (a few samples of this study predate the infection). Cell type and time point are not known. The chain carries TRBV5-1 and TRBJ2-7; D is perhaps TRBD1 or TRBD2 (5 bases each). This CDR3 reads CASSPGTLLMSYEQYF. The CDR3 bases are TGCGCCAGCAGTCCCGGGACGTTGCTCATGTCCTACGAGCAGTACTTC. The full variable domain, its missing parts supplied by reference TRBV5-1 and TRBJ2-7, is KAGVTQTPRYLIKTRGQQVTLSCSPISGHRSVSWYQQTPGQGLQFLFEYFSETQRNKGNFPGRFSGRQFSNSRSEMNVSTLELGDSALYLCASSPGTLLMSYEQYFGPGTRLTVT.